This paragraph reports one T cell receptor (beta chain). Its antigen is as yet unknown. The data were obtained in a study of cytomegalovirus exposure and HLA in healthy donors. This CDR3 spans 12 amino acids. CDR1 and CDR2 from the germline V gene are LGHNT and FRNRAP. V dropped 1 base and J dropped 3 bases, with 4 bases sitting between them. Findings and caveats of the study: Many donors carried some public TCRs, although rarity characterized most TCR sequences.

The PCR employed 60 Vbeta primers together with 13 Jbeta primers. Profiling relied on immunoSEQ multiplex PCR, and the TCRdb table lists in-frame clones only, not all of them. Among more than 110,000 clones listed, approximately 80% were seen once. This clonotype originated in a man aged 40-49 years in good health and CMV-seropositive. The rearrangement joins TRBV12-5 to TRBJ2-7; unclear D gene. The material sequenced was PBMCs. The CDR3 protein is CASGLGSYEQYF. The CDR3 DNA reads TGTGCTAGTGGTTTGGGCAGCTACGAGCAGTACTTC.